Listed below are T cell receptor beta chains from one sample, sequenced in a study of sequential checkpoint blockade in melanoma. Generated by immunoSEQ multiplex PCR, the TCRdb table keeps only in-frame clones and is missing some. The sample includes around 15,000 clones, 85% to 95% of them seen just once. The sample here was CD8+ T cells sorted from blood (inferred from file names), taken from a patient given nivolumab and ipilimumab in sequence. The receptors here all came from a human donor with melanoma. Both conserved end residues are part of each CDR3. The order of the fields is CDR3 length, J gene, V gene, clone size, D gene, CDR3 DNA, CDR3 protein. The D gene is left open where the match is weak. Rows give clone size only sometimes, using once, few, many, or a class for an expanded clone.

length: 13; J: TRBJ1-6; V: TRBV6-5; size: -; D: TRBD1; DNA: TGTGCCAGCAGTTCAGGGGGTAGTTCACCCCTCCACTTT; CDR3: CASSSGGSSPLHF
length: 11; J: TRBJ1-4; V: TRBV5-8; size: -; D: TRBD1; DNA: TGTGCCAGCAGCCCGACAGGGGTGCTGTTTTTT; CDR3: CASSPTGVLFF
length: 14; J: TRBJ2-7; V: TRBV14; size: -; D: -; DNA: TGTGCCAGCAGCCAAGCAGCCGGGGTAAACGAGCAGTACTTC; CDR3: CASSQAAGVNEQYF
length: 13; J: TRBJ1-2; V: TRBV27; size: -; D: TRBD1; DNA: TGTGCCAGCACCGGGACAGGGATTGATGGCTACACCTTC; CDR3: CASTGTGIDGYTF
length: 15; J: TRBJ2-7; V: TRBV14; size: few; D: -; DNA: TGTGCCAGCAGCCCTGGGAGAGCGGGACACTACGAGCAGTACTTC; CDR3: CASSPGRAGHYEQYF
length: 17; J: TRBJ1-3; V: TRBV9; size: once; D: -; DNA: TGTGCCAGCAGCACCCGGGGGTGGCCGCCTTCGGCGAACACCATATATTTT; CDR3: CASSTRGWPPSANTIYF
length: 14; J: TRBJ1-2; V: TRBV28; size: few; D: -; DNA: TGTGCCAGCAGTTTACCGACAGTAATCTATGGCTACACCTTC; CDR3: CASSLPTVIYGYTF
length: 17; J: TRBJ1-1; V: TRBV27; size: once; D: TRBD1; DNA: TGTGCCAGCAGTTTAGTGGCAGGGGGCATGGTGAACACTGAAGCTTTCTTT; CDR3: CASSLVAGGMVNTEAFF
length: 14; J: TRBJ1-1; V: TRBV7-9; size: -; D: TRBD1; DNA: TGTGCCAGCAGGGGACAGGTGGGTTGGTCTGAAGCTTTCTTT; CDR3: CASRGQVGWSEAFF
length: 16; J: TRBJ1-5; V: TRBV4-3; size: -; D: -; DNA: TGCGCCAGCAGCCAAGATAGTCCAGGTCGTGGACAGCCCCAGCATTTT; CDR3: CASSQDSPGRGQPQHF
length: 14; J: TRBJ1-2; V: TRBV4-3; size: -; D: -; DNA: TGCGCCAGCAGCCAACAGGCGGGAAACTATGGCTACACCTTC; CDR3: CASSQQAGNYGYTF
length: 16; J: TRBJ2-7; V: TRBV4-2; size: -; D: TRBD2; DNA: TGTGCCAGCAGCCACTTAGGGACTAGCGGGAGAGGGGAGCAGTACTTC; CDR3: CASSHLGTSGRGEQYF
length: 13; J: TRBJ2-7; V: TRBV28; size: -; D: -; DNA: TGTGCCACCAATCCCAGGGTCTCCTACGAGCAGTACTTC; CDR3: CATNPRVSYEQYF
length: 12; J: TRBJ1-1; V: TRBV5-1; size: -; D: -; DNA: TGCGCCAGCAGCTTGGCGGACACTGAAGCTTTCTTT; CDR3: CASSLADTEAFF
length: 14; J: TRBJ2-7; V: TRBV19; size: -; D: -; DNA: TGTGCCAGTAGTATACAGGGAAACTCCTACGAGCAGTACTTC; CDR3: CASSIQGNSYEQYF
length: 15; J: TRBJ2-7; V: TRBV6-1; size: -; D: -; DNA: TGTGCCAGCAGTGAAGCCACAGGGGGGGCAGGCGAGCAGTACTTC; CDR3: CASSEATGGAGEQYF
length: 10; J: TRBJ2-7; V: TRBV5-4; size: -; D: -; DNA: TGTGCCAGCAGCCTTTACGAGCAGTACTTC; CDR3: CASSLYEQYF
length: 18; J: TRBJ1-1; V: TRBV9; size: -; D: TRBD1; DNA: TGTGCCAGCAGCGGGGGGGTCGGGACAGGGGGCGCCGGGGGTGAAGCTTTCTTT; CDR3: CASSGGVGTGGAGGEAFF
length: 14; J: TRBJ2-7; V: TRBV4-2; size: -; D: TRBD1; DNA: TGTGCCAGCAGCCACGGACAGGCCGCCTACGAGCAGTACTTC; CDR3: CASSHGQAAYEQYF
length: 13; J: TRBJ1-5; V: TRBV27; size: -; D: -; DNA: TGTGCCAGCAGTTTATGGGCCGGTCAGCCCCAGCATTTT; CDR3: CASSLWAGQPQHF
length: 16; J: TRBJ1-2; V: TRBV5-6; size: -; D: TRBD1; DNA: TGTGCCAGCAGCTTGGCCGGGACAGGGTACTTAAGTGGCTACACCTTC; CDR3: CASSLAGTGYLSGYTF
length: 13; J: TRBJ2-7; V: TRBV9; size: once; D: -; DNA: TGTGCCAGCAGCCCCGCGGACTCCTACGAGCAGTACTTC; CDR3: CASSPADSYEQYF
length: 15; J: TRBJ1-1; V: TRBV4-3; size: -; D: -; DNA: TGCGCCAGCAGCCAAGAAAGGGGAGGGTCGTGGGAAGCTTTCTTT; CDR3: CASSQERGGSWEAFF
length: 14; J: TRBJ1-2; V: TRBV28; size: -; D: -; DNA: TGTGCCAGCAGCTCGGGGCGCGGGGACGCTGGCTACACCTTC; CDR3: CASSSGRGDAGYTF
length: 15; J: TRBJ2-2; V: TRBV13; size: -; D: -; DNA: TGTGCCAGCAGCTTACGGGGGGCTAACACCGGGGAGCTGTTTTTT; CDR3: CASSLRGANTGELFF
length: 13; J: TRBJ1-1; V: TRBV28; size: -; D: -; DNA: TGTGCCAGCAGTTCGAGCTTGAACACTGAAGCTTTCTTT; CDR3: CASSSSLNTEAFF
length: 14; J: TRBJ1-1; V: TRBV4-1; size: -; D: -; DNA: TGCGCCAGCAGCCAGATACAGGGGAACACTGAAGCTTTCTTT; CDR3: CASSQIQGNTEAFF
length: 13; J: TRBJ1-1; V: TRBV5-1; size: -; D: TRBD1; DNA: TGCGCCAGCAGTACGACAGGGAGGACTGAAGCTTTCTTT; CDR3: CASSTTGRTEAFF
length: 13; J: TRBJ1-5; V: TRBV10-3; size: -; D: -; DNA: TGTGCCATCAGTGATACAGGAGATCAGCCCCAGCATTTT; CDR3: CAISDTGDQPQHF
length: 15; J: TRBJ1-2; V: TRBV5-1; size: -; D: -; DNA: TGCGCCAGCAGCTCTACGTCGGGTGCTAACTATGGCTACACCTTC; CDR3: CASSSTSGANYGYTF
length: 15; J: TRBJ1-5; V: TRBV11-2; size: -; D: TRBD1; DNA: TGTGCCAGCAGCCTGACAGGGTCCAGCAATCAGCCCCAGCATTTT; CDR3: CASSLTGSSNQPQHF
length: 11; J: TRBJ2-7; V: TRBV7-9; size: -; D: -; DNA: TGTGCCAGCAGCACCGGGTACGAGCAGTACTTC; CDR3: CASSTGYEQYF
length: 18; J: TRBJ1-6; V: TRBV19; size: once; D: TRBD1; DNA: TGTGCCAGTAGTAAGGCGGGGGTTATCGGGACAGGGGATTCACCCCTCCACTTT; CDR3: CASSKAGVIGTGDSPLHF
length: 13; J: TRBJ1-1; V: TRBV19; size: -; D: -; DNA: TGTGCCAGTAGTACAGGGTGGAACACTGAAGCTTTCTTT; CDR3: CASSTGWNTEAFF
length: 16; J: TRBJ1-3; V: TRBV7-2; size: -; D: -; DNA: TGTGCCAGCAGCTTAATCACGGGGGGCGCGAGAAACACCATATATTTT; CDR3: CASSLITGGARNTIYF